Below, 18 T cell receptor beta chains from the same sample are listed, as sequenced in a study of tumor and adjacent non-tumor tissue in lung cancer. TCRbeta libraries were built with three rounds of nested PCR, modified from ARM-PCR. TCRdb used MiXCR to reprocess the multiplex PCR reads, holding one entry per CDR3 protein. The data show 75,000 to 80,000 distinct CDR3 sequences, with just over 75% seen just once and around 40% held by the top ten. The template was RNA from unsorted bulk tissue. This non-tumor lung sample came from over 3 cm beyond the tumor edge. The specimen was distant non-tumor lung tissue. The source is a man between 65 and 85 years old with non-small cell lung cancer.

Of note for this clonotype: Compared with germline, one end of the junction differs, possibly owing to a read error. The CDR3 DNA is TGCAGCGTCAACGGAATGGCCGGCGGTGGGATGCAGTATTTC. Protein sequence: CSVNGMAGGGMQYF. The chain uses TRBV29-1 and TRBJ2-7; unclear D gene. Germline values: CDR1 SQVTM, CDR2 ANQGSEA. CDR3 size: 14 residues.

With regard to this clonotype: The junction differs from germline at one of its ends, possibly a read error. The CDR3 DNA is TGCAGTGCTAGGAGTCTTCCCGGGGATGTGACAGATACGCGGTATTTT. It encodes CSARSLPGDVTDTRYF. The chain recombines TRBV20-1 with TRBJ2-3, with D possibly called TRBD1 or TRBD2 (5 bases each). This CDR3 spans 16 amino acids. CDR1 DFQATT and CDR2 SNEGSKA come from the germline V gene (reference sequence).

This clonotype was picked up a small number of times. As the CDR3 is not closed by the conserved phenylalanine or tryptophan, this likely results from a read error. No DNA is shown, since the ends of the CDR3 on it are uncertain; the CDR3 is the one TCRdb lists. The rearrangement joins TRBV11-2 to TRBJ2-1; TRBD1 is the table's D call and was not checked against the DNA. The CDR3 totals 14 residues, both ends included. Germline V gene sequence: CDR1 SGHAT, CDR2 FQNNGV. CDR3: CASSLQGTYNEKFL.

CDR3 residues: CATSDFHDSGEAFF. The CDR3 coding sequence is TGTGCCACCAGTGATTTTCACGACAGTGGTGAAGCTTTCTTT. The genes are TRBV24-1 and TRBJ1-1; tentative D call: TRBD1 (5 bases). The CDR3 is 14 amino acids. The germline V gene encodes CDR1 KGHDR and CDR2 SFDVKD. The V and J ends lost 1 base and 7 bases respectively, with 12 bases between them.

The chain links TRBV2 to TRBJ2-1; 7 bases fit TRBD1. The J segment lost 8 bases and the V segment lost 4 bases, leaving 5 bases of the junction unmatched. The CDR3 sequence is 13 residues long. The germline V gene has CDR1 SNHLY and CDR2 FYNNEI. The CDR3 DNA reads TGTGCCAGCAGTGTAGACAGGGCATATGAGCAGTTCTTC. Translated, it gives CASSVDRAYEQFF.

About this clonotype itself: Relative to the germline gene, one junction end is altered; a read error may explain this. This chain joins TRBV29-1 and TRBJ2-2; D perhaps matches TRBD2 (6 bases). The germline V gene has CDR1 SQVTM and CDR2 ANQGSEA. The CDR3 is made up of 14 amino acids. As DNA, the CDR3 is TGCAGCGTGAGGCGGGGACCAGCTACCGGGGAACTGTTTTTT. Amino acids: CSVRRGPATGELFF.

This chain links TRBV5-1 with TRBJ2-2; 9 bases agree with TRBD1. The CDR3 totals 13 residues. CDR1 and CDR2 from the germline V gene are SGHRS and YFSETQ. J lost 5 bases, V lost 5 bases, and 1 base had no gene match. CDR3 in amino acids: CASRGQGTGELFF. CDR3 DNA: TGCGCCAGCAGGGGACAGGGAACCGGGGAGCTGTTTTTT.

This clonotype was found once. An end of the junction does not agree with germline; a read error may underlie this. The chain couples TRBV10-3 to TRBJ2-7; D might be TRBD1 (5 bases). The germline V gene has CDR1 ENHRY and CDR2 SYGVKD. The CDR3 is made up of 13 amino acids. CDR3 in DNA: TGTGCCATCAGTTCCTCCAGGGTTTACGAGCAATACTTC. Translating it yields CAISSSRVYEQYF.

For this clonotype: Germline and junction disagree at one end, which may indicate a read error. V and J are TRBV11-2 and TRBJ2-7; 7 bases are a match to TRBD2. Germline values: CDR1 SGHAT, CDR2 FQNNGV. The CDR3 loop spans 15 amino acids. This chain's CDR3 is CGSSLDRGGRYEQYF. The DNA for the CDR3 is TGTGGCAGCAGCTTGGATCGGGGCGGGAGATACGAGCAGTACTTC.

In regard to this clonotype: The germline gene is not matched at one end of the junction; a read error may be the cause. The chain links TRBV12-3 or TRBV12-4 to TRBJ1-3, with no clear D. There are 18 residues in the CDR3. The CDR3 region is CASSRPGKWIGSGNTIYF. The CDR3, as DNA: TGCGCCAGCAGTCGTCCCGGGAAATGGATCGGCTCTGGAAACACAATATATTTT.

As for this clonotype: This could be a read error, since a much larger clone is one nucleotide away. The CDR3 region is CASRPTGYTEVFF. The CDR3 nucleotides read TGTGCCAGCAGGCCGACAGGGTACACTGAAGTTTTCTTT. The chain employs TRBV6-6 and TRBJ1-1; TRBD1 matches 7 bases. Germline V CDR1 and CDR2: MNHNY, SVGAGI (reference sequence). The CDR3 covers 13 residues.

V and J are TRBV6-5 and TRBJ1-2; TRBD1 matches at 9 bases. The CDR3 runs 14 residues. CDR1 MNHEY and CDR2 SVGAGI come from the germline V gene. Germline trimming cut 11 bases from V and 8 bases from J; bases unmatched to any gene: 15. The CDR3 loop is CAGTSGQGMRGYTF. CDR3 DNA: TGTGCCGGCACTAGTGGACAGGGGATGAGAGGCTACACCTTC.

The chain combines TRBV10-1 with TRBJ2-3; tentatively, D is TRBD1 (5 bases). This CDR3 is built from 15 residues. Trimming stripped 3 bases from V and 3 bases from J, with 13 bases between. The germline V gene has CDR1 WNHNN and CDR2 SYGVQD (reference sequence). The CDR3 protein is CASSDGAASTDTQYF. The CDR3 DNA reads TGCGCCAGCAGTGATGGGGCGGCTAGTACAGATACGCAGTATTTT.

A remark on this clonotype: A much bigger clone sits one base away, suggesting this may be a read error. The CDR3 DNA reads TGCGCCAGCAGCTACGGGGTAGGAGGGCAGCAGTACTTC. It yields the protein CASSYGVGGQQYF. This chain connects TRBV5-1 to TRBJ2-7, with D perhaps matching TRBD2 (6 bases). This CDR3 has 13 residues. The V end lost 3 bases, the J end lost 8 bases, and 15 bases lay between the germline ends. Germline lookup yields CDR1 SGHRS and CDR2 YFSETQ.

The rearrangement joins TRBV12-3 or TRBV12-4 to TRBJ1-2, with no clear D. The CDR3 runs to 15 residues. Deletions cut 9 bases from V and 0 bases from J, with 17 bases between. The CDR3 spells CASSPTETPNYGYTF. The CDR3 nucleotides are TGTGCCAGTAGTCCGACCGAGACACCTAACTATGGCTACACCTTC.

Comment on this clonotype: At one boundary the junction diverges from the germline segment, which might be a read error. This chain uses TRBV6-6 with TRBJ2-2; 7 nucleotides agree with TRBD2. Looked up from germline, CDR1 is MNHNY and CDR2 is SVGAGI (reference sequence). The CDR3 totals 15 residues. In DNA, the CDR3 is TGTGCCAGCATTTATCTGGGAGGGAGGACCGGGGAACTGTTTTTT. As protein: CASIYLGGRTGELFF.

This clonotype turned up a few times. Just one base apart from a much larger clone, this may be a read error. The genes are TRBV5-4 and TRBJ1-1; no firm D call. Germline V CDR1 and CDR2: SGHNT, YYREEE (reference sequence). CDR3 length: 17 amino acids. DNA of the CDR3: TGTGCCAGCAGCTTAAAAAGTATGGGGAGCCCTAACACTGAAGCTTCCTTT. Amino acids: CASSLKSMGSPNTEASF.

As regards this clonotype: A read error may be the cause here, since a much bigger clone is one base away. The V call is TRBV11-2, the J call TRBJ2-5; D might be TRBD2 (6 bases). Germline V gene data show CDR1 as SGHAT and CDR2 as FQNNGV. Trimming removed 0 bases at V and 13 bases at J, with 15 bases between. The CDR3 spans 13 residues. This chain's CDR3 is CASSLDPKLAPYF. In nucleotides, the CDR3 is TGTGCCAGCAGCTTAGATCCCAAACTAGCTCCGTACTTC.